The source of this T cell receptor (beta chain) is a study of CD8+CD57+ T cells in acquired aplastic anemia. On the study more broadly: Roughly 3 ug was the average amount of DNA from sorted CD4+ and CD8+ cells. Healthy donors had, on average, around 11 million reads for their CD4+ cells.

CDR3 length: 13 amino acids. Germline assignment: CDR1 DFQATT and CDR2 SNEGSKA (reference sequence). Study-wide results and limits: A set of about 30 CD8+ CDR3 sequences was shared between patients and controls, and these sequences appeared highly expressed in patients. The CD8+ Simpson's diversity of patients and controls was not significantly different.

As regards this clonotype: Its antigen is as yet unknown.

TCR beta VDJ and CDR3 profiles were obtained from a genomic DNA template. MiXCR, applied by TCRdb to the reads, yields one record per CDR3 protein. The sample carries 350,000 to 450,000 distinct CDR3 sequences, about two thirds recorded once. V gene TRBV20-1 combines with J gene TRBJ2-5; 11 bases map to TRBD2. The source material was sorted CD4+, CD8+, or CD8+CD57+ T cells (not recorded which) from PBMCs. This TCR was recovered from a human donor in good health, serving as a control. This CDR3 reads CRPTSGGAETQYF. DNA for the CDR3: TGCAGGCCCACTAGCGGGGGAGCAGAGACCCAGTACTTC.